This passage covers 9 T cell receptor beta chains from one sample sequenced in a study of T cell changes during pregnancy in multiple sclerosis. Sequencing used immunoSEQ multiplex PCR; TCRdb keeps in-frame clones, though not all of them. The sample lists tens of thousands of clones, 91% occurring once. The input for sequencing was CD4+ T cells from peripheral blood mononuclear cells, taken in the third trimester of pregnancy. The receptors were sampled from a female donor in good health, enrolled as a control in a pregnancy study.

The gene calls are TRBV5-1 and TRBJ1-1; D may be TRBD1 (5 bases). V was shortened by 0 bases and J by 3 bases, with 12 bases between the two germline ends. Germline loops: CDR1 SGHRS, CDR2 YFSETQ. The CDR3 runs 15 residues. This chain's CDR3 is CASSLAGGFDTEAFF. The CDR3 nucleotides are TGCGCCAGCAGCTTGGCCGGGGGGTTCGACACTGAAGCTTTCTTT.

The chain joins TRBV30 to TRBJ1-4; tentatively, D is TRBD1 (5 bases). V gave up 3 bases and J gave up 4 bases, with 15 bases separating them. Germline V gene data show CDR1 as GTSNPN and CDR2 as SVGIG (reference sequence). The CDR3 extends over 15 amino acids. In DNA form, the CDR3 reads TGTGCCTGGAGCCAAATCGACAGTAATAATGAAAAACTGTTTTTT. Protein product: CAWSQIDSNNEKLFF.

In its sample, this clone was seen once. The V call is TRBV6-5, the J call TRBJ1-2; TRBD1 matches 7 bases. The CDR3 consists of 14 residues. Germline trimming cut 6 bases from V and 5 bases from J; bases unmatched to any gene: 9. Per germline, CDR1 MNHEY and CDR2 SVGAGI. The CDR3 DNA follows: TGTGCCAGCAGAGCACAGGGGTCAAAATATGGCTACACCTTC. This encodes CASRAQGSKYGYTF.

The gene calls are TRBV6-4 and TRBJ1-2; D possibly corresponds to TRBD1 (6 bases). The CDR3 runs 14 residues. Trimming shortened V by 6 bases and J by 8 bases, and 19 bases separated the two germline ends. CDR1 and CDR2 (germline): MRHNA, SNTAGT. This CDR3 reads CASRPSNRVRGYTF. CDR3 DNA sequence: TGTGCCAGCAGGCCTTCAAACAGGGTGAGGGGCTACACCTTC.

The chain is built from TRBV11-2 and TRBJ2-7; no clear D. In germline, CDR1 is SGHAT, CDR2 FQNNGV. V lost 2 bases to trimming and J lost 2 bases, with 16 bases between them. The CDR3 spans 16 residues. The CDR3 DNA reads as TGTGCCAGCAGCTTAAACGCAGCAGGTCTGGCCTACGAGCAGTACTTC. Translated: CASSLNAAGLAYEQYF.

V is TRBV7-2 and J is TRBJ2-1; possibly TRBD1 for D (6 bases). Trimming shortened V by 5 bases and J by 5 bases, and 16 bases separated the two germline ends. Germline V gene sequence: CDR1 SGHTA, CDR2 FQGNSA. This CDR3 spans 15 amino acids. The CDR3 DNA sequence: TGTGCCAGCAGCGCCCGGACAGCCCCGGACAATGAGCAGTTCTTC. The encoded protein is CASSARTAPDNEQFF.

This chain joins TRBV6-5 and TRBJ1-2; no clear D. V was pared by 2 bases and J by 2 bases, with 9 bases between. The CDR3 is 14 amino acids. Germline lookup yields CDR1 MNHEY and CDR2 SVGAGI. The CDR3 region has the DNA TGTGCCAGCAGTTACCTAGGCCGGAACTATGGCTACACCTTC. Translating it yields CASSYLGRNYGYTF.

The CDR3 reads CASSFEGNQPQHF. The CDR3 DNA reads TGTGCCAGCAGCTTTGAGGGAAATCAGCCCCAGCATTTT. J is TRBJ1-5 and V is TRBV5-4; D not certain. From germline, CDR1 is SGHNT and CDR2 YYREEE (reference sequence). V lost 2 bases and J 4 bases, leaving 7 bases between the germline ends. This CDR3 contains 13 residues.

The chain recombines TRBV6-1 with TRBJ1-4, with D perhaps TRBD1 (5 bases). Deletions cut 1 base from V and 8 bases from J, with 11 bases between. CDR3 size: 14 residues. Germline V gives CDR1 MNHNS, CDR2 SASEGT. The CDR3 DNA reads as TGTGCCAGCAGTGAAGGCAGGGTTAACGAAAAACTGTTTTTT. Encoded protein: CASSEGRVNEKLFF.